This TCR beta chain was recorded in a study of regulatory T cells in long-lasting Graves disease. Findings and limits, study-wide: Persistent Graves' patients showed reduced TCR diversity versus newly diagnosed patients.

Combining iRepertoire HTBI primers with Arm-PCR of CDR3 regions, the authors built TCR beta libraries. TCRdb used MiXCR to reprocess the multiplex PCR reads, holding one entry per CDR3 protein. The sample contains over 650,000 distinct CDR3 sequences, roughly 30% of which appear only once. Specified time point: persistent/refractory GD, antithyroid drugs over 5 years with positive TRAb. The TCR library was made from RNA extracted from PBMCs. Patients met American Thyroid Association criteria for Graves' disease. Regarding this clonotype: The antigen is undetermined.

Sequenced material: peripheral blood mononuclear cells (PBMCs), taken when the disease was refractory, from a patient treated with antithyroid drugs. This TCR was recovered from a female donor with Graves disease.

CDR3 sequence (DNA): TGTGCCAGCACTTACGCGACAGCAGAAGAGACCCAGTACTTC. Translating it yields CASTYATAEETQYF. This sequence joins TRBV7-9 and TRBJ2-5, with D perhaps matching TRBD1 (5 bases). Germline CDR1 and CDR2: SEHNR and FQNEAQ (reference sequence). CDR3 length: 14 amino acids. The ends were cut back, 7 bases at V and 3 bases at J, with 15 bases in the middle.